The entry that follows covers one T cell receptor beta chain sequence. The data are from a study of blood T cell repertoires in COVID-19. Study as a whole: COVID-19 samples from acute and convalescent phases originated in the United States, Italy and Spain.

The CDR3 runs to 15 residues. Germline V gives CDR1 SGHRS, CDR2 YFSETQ. The V gene lost 0 bases and the J gene lost 7 bases, with 16 bases spanning the gap. Data came from immunoSEQ multiplex PCR; TCRdb stores just in-frame clones and leaves some out. This table holds approximately 100,000 clones, about 80% found once. The source is a man in his 60s with acute or convalescent COVID-19. The chain links TRBV5-1 to TRBJ1-1; D is perhaps TRBD1 (5 bases). The source material was peripheral blood. The CDR3 loop reads CASSLAGREGGEAFF. The CDR3 bases are TGCGCCAGCAGCTTGGCCGGCAGGGAAGGCGGTGAAGCTTTCTTT.